The 20 T cell receptor beta chains below were found in one sample sequenced in a study of T-cell reconstitution after alpha-beta-depleted transplantation in children. Unique molecular identifiers were used to barcode this TCRbeta library. MiXCR, applied by TCRdb to the PCR reads, yields one record per CDR3 protein. The table has around 250,000 distinct CDR3 sequences, under 30% seen once. Sequencing used PBMCs, obtained before TCRalphabeta/CD19-depleted stem cell transplant. These receptor sequences come from a girl aged 2-10 years with Fanconi anemia, due to receive a stem cell transplant.

This clonotype was observed at least ten times. This rearrangement joins TRBV11-2 to TRBJ2-1; TRBD2 matches 7 bases. The CDR3 extends over 19 amino acids. Germline V lookup: CDR1 SGHAT, CDR2 FQNNGV. Trimming cost V 0 bases and J 0 bases; bases outside gene matches: 11. The CDR3 DNA reads as TGTGCCAGCAGCTTAGAGGGCATGAGGGAGGGATTCTCCTACAATGAGCAGTTCTTC. This encodes CASSLEGMREGFSYNEQFF.

The chain employs TRBV29-1 and TRBJ2-2, with TRBD1 identical over 9 bases. The CDR3 contains 13 residues. The V and J ends lost 7 bases and 7 bases, in that order; junction bases with no gene match: 7. Germline CDR1 SQVTM, CDR2 ANQGSEA. For the CDR3, the DNA is TGCAGCGGACAAACAGGGGGCGGCGGGGAGCTGTTTTTT. It encodes CSGQTGGGGELFF.

The rearrangement joins TRBV29-1 to TRBJ1-2; possibly TRBD1 for D (5 bases). CDR3 length equals 14 residues. Germline V gives CDR1 SQVTM, CDR2 ANQGSEA. V lost 0 bases to trimming and J lost 4 bases, with 12 bases between them. As DNA, the CDR3 is TGCAGCGTTGAAGATCGGGGGACCCCCTATGGCTACACCTTC. This sequence encodes CSVEDRGTPYGYTF.

The chain combines TRBV28 with TRBJ2-5; TRBD2 matches 11 bases. The J segment lost 1 base and the V segment lost 5 bases, leaving 6 bases of the junction unmatched. The CDR3 contains 16 residues. In germline, CDR1 is MDHEN, CDR2 SYDVKM. CDR3 residues: CASSGPGLAAQETQYF. CDR3 DNA sequence: TGTGCCAGCAGTGGCCCGGGACTAGCGGCCCAAGAGACCCAGTACTTC.

This clonotype was seen more than once but under ten times. J is TRBJ1-1 and V is TRBV20-1; TRBD1 aligns across 8 bases. The CDR3 runs 15 residues. The ends lost 7 bases at V and 3 bases at J; junction bases unmatched: 13. Germline CDR1 DFQATT, CDR2 SNEGSKA (reference sequence). CDR3 loop: CSGGPGGDEDTEAFF. CDR3 coding DNA: TGCAGTGGAGGTCCAGGGGGCGACGAGGACACTGAAGCTTTCTTT.

This clonotype was counted only a few times. J is TRBJ1-6 and V is TRBV28; 7 bases are shared with TRBD1. From germline, CDR1 is MDHEN and CDR2 SYDVKM. With V trimmed by 4 bases and J by 9 bases, 12 bases remained unmatched. The CDR3 has 16 residues. CDR3 nucleotide sequence: TGTGCCAGCAGTTCCATGGGGACAGCATCGAGTTCACCCCTCCACTTT. This codes for CASSSMGTASSSPLHF.

The chain employs TRBV18 and TRBJ2-7; 9 nucleotides align to TRBD2. The CDR3 is made up of 19 amino acids. Trimming took 5 bases from V and 0 from J; bases not matched to a gene: 17. In germline, CDR1 is KGHSH, CDR2 LQKENI. CDR3 amino acids: CASSAKTGPTSGFSYEQYF. CDR3 DNA sequence: TGTGCCAGCTCAGCAAAGACAGGCCCCACTAGCGGGTTCTCCTACGAGCAGTACTTC.

This clonotype was picked up a small number of times. The chain joins TRBV20-1 to TRBJ2-3; 7 nucleotides align to TRBD2. The germline gives CDR1 DFQATT, CDR2 SNEGSKA (reference sequence). This CDR3 is built from 15 residues. V dropped 0 bases and J dropped 1; count of bases not matched to a gene: 4. CDR3 DNA sequence: TGCAGTGCTAGAGATGGGGGGAGGGGCACAGATACGCAGTATTTT. It encodes CSARDGGRGTDTQYF.

The table lists this clonotype with a few counts. The rearrangement joins TRBV7-8 to TRBJ2-5, with 7 positions matching TRBD2. V trimming: 1 base; J trimming: 5 bases; junction bases outside the gene matches: 4. CDR1 is SGHVS, CDR2 FQNEAQ, per germline. The CDR3 covers 14 residues. CDR3 bases: TGTGCCAGCAGCTTAGGAGGGAGGGCTGAGACCCAGTACTTC. Amino acid sequence: CASSLGGRAETQYF. Drawing the rest from reference TRBV7-8 and TRBJ2-5, the complete variable domain is GAGVSQSPRYKVAKRGQDVALRCDPISGHVSLFWYQQALGQGPEFLTYFQNEAQLDKSGLPSDRFFAERPEGSVSTLKIQRTQQEDSAVYLCASSLGGRAETQYFGPGTRLLVL.

The genes are TRBV6-5 and TRBJ2-1; 10 nucleotides line up with TRBD2. CDR1 is MNHEY and CDR2 is SVGAGI in the germline V gene. The CDR3 has 17 amino acids. V shed 0 bases, J shed 3 bases, and the junction held 5 bases outside the gene matches. The CDR3 reads CASSYSIRTSGYNEQFF. The CDR3 DNA sequence: TGTGCCAGCAGTTACTCGATAAGGACTAGCGGCTACAATGAGCAGTTCTTC.

This clonotype was detected ten times or more. The rearrangement uses TRBV11-2 and TRBJ1-2; D is ambiguous. Trimming took 2 bases from V and 1 from J, leaving 14 bases between them. Per germline, CDR1 SGHAT and CDR2 FQNNGV. The CDR3 consists of 16 residues. The CDR3 nucleotides read TGTGCCAGCAGCTTACACTTGGACCCAGTTAACTATGGCTACACCTTC. Residues: CASSLHLDPVNYGYTF.

The chain is built from TRBV12-3 or TRBV12-4 and TRBJ1-6, with D maybe TRBD1 (6 bases). This CDR3 contains 18 residues. Trimming removed 0 bases from V and 0 bases from J, with 12 bases in between. In nucleotides, the CDR3 is TGTGCCAGCAGTTTAGCGTTGGACAGCTCCTCCTATAATTCACCCCTCCACTTT. This translates into CASSLALDSSSYNSPLHF.

The sample holds many counts of this clonotype. CDR3 nucleotides: TGTGCCAGCAGCTTATCCGGGGAGCTGTTTTTT. Amino acids: CASSLSGELFF. This chain links TRBV7-2 with TRBJ2-2; D not certain. V dropped 2 bases and J dropped 6 bases, with 1 base sitting between them. The V gene's germline CDR1 is SGHTA and CDR2 FQGNSA. This CDR3 is built from 11 residues. Combining the CDR3 with reference TRBV7-2 and TRBJ2-2 gives the whole variable domain GAGVSQSPSNKVTEKGKDVELRCDPISGHTALYWYRQSLGQGLEFLIYFQGNSAPDKSGLPSDRFSAERTGGSVSTLTIQRTQQEDSAVYLCASSLSGELFFGEGSRLTVL.

The sample holds many counts of this clonotype. This chain joins TRBV20-1 and TRBJ2-1; perhaps TRBD2 as D (6 bases). V lost 0 bases to trimming and J lost 0 bases, with 12 bases between them. This CDR3 contains 16 residues. Germline V gives CDR1 DFQATT, CDR2 SNEGSKA (reference sequence). CDR3 region: CSARDHGRDSYNEQFF. The DNA of the CDR3 is TGCAGTGCTAGAGATCATGGGCGGGACTCCTACAATGAGCAGTTCTTC.

A few counts support this clonotype. V usage is TRBV28 and J usage is TRBJ2-7; TRBD1 agrees at 9 bases. The J segment lost 6 bases and the V segment lost 7 bases, leaving 7 bases of the junction unmatched. The CDR3 runs to 13 residues. Germline loops: CDR1 MDHEN, CDR2 SYDVKM. CDR3 sequence reads: CASNDRGSAEQYF. DNA of the CDR3: TGTGCCAGCAACGACAGGGGGAGTGCCGAGCAGTACTTC.

This clonotype was counted only a few times. V and J are TRBV20-1 and TRBJ2-7; D call uncertain. The CDR3 totals 13 residues. Deletions cut 1 base from V and 1 base from J, with 8 bases between. Germline values: CDR1 DFQATT, CDR2 SNEGSKA (reference sequence). The DNA for the CDR3 is TGCAGTGCTAGAGTGGATCTTTCCTACGAGCAGTACTTC. It translates to CSARVDLSYEQYF.

This clonotype was recorded only once. The rearrangement joins TRBV20-1 to TRBJ2-3; D perhaps matches TRBD2 (7 bases). This CDR3 has 13 residues. CDR1 DFQATT and CDR2 SNEGSKA come from the germline V gene (reference sequence). With 7 bases removed from V and 2 bases from J, the gap between germline ends came to 13 bases. CDR3 bases: TGCAGTGAGGGGGGGGGCCTCACAGATACGCAGTATTTT. Translated: CSEGGGLTDTQYF.

This clonotype has at least ten counts. The rearrangement joins TRBV29-1 to TRBJ2-7; 12 positions agree with TRBD1. The CDR3 sequence is 17 residues long. V shed 0 bases, J shed 4 bases, and the junction held 10 bases outside the gene matches. CDR1 and CDR2 (germline): SQVTM, ANQGSEA. The CDR3 here is CSVEEITGTGGRYEQYF. The CDR3 DNA follows: TGCAGCGTTGAAGAAATCACCGGGACAGGGGGCCGGTACGAGCAGTACTTC.

Many counts were recorded for this clonotype. The chain employs TRBV3-1 and TRBJ2-2; a weak D match, TRBD1 (5 bases). This CDR3 region has 14 residues. Germline-derived CDR1 and CDR2 are LGHDT and YNNKEL (reference sequence). V lost 5 bases to trimming and J lost 6 bases, with 13 bases between them. Here the CDR3 DNA reads TGTGCCAGCAGCGAATTTCAAGGGGCCGGGGAGCTGTTTTTT. Translating it yields CASSEFQGAGELFF.

Many counts were recorded for this clonotype. This chain links TRBV28 with TRBJ2-7; D ambiguous. Trimming pared 4 bases from V and 3 bases from J, leaving 16 bases between. Germline CDR1 is MDHEN and CDR2 is SYDVKM. This CDR3 contains 15 residues. The CDR3 loop reads CASSSIGLYDYEQYF. The CDR3 nucleotides are TGTGCCAGCAGTTCCATTGGGCTTTATGACTACGAGCAGTACTTC.